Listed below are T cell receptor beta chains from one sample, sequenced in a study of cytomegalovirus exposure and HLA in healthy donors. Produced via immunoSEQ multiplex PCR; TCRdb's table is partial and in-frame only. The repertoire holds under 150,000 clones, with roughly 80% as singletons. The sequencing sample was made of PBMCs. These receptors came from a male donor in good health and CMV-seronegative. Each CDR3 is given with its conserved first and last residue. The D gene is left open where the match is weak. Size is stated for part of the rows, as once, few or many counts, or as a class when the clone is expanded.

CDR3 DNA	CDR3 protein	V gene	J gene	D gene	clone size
TGTGCCAGCTCACCAACCCTCGGACAGGGGGCCTACGAGCAGTACTTC	CASSPTLGQGAYEQYF	TRBV18	TRBJ2-7	TRBD1	once
TGTGCCAGCAGCCCAGGGAGCGGGACAAAACACAATGAGCAGTTCTTC	CASSPGSGTKHNEQFF	TRBV11-3	TRBJ2-1	.	few
TGTGCCAGCAGCCCTCTAGCGGGGTACACCGGGGAGCTGTTTTTT	CASSPLAGYTGELFF	TRBV28	TRBJ2-2	TRBD2	.
TGTGCCAGCAGCGCGGACTTCCTGGACAGTTCCGGGGAGCTGTTTTTT	CASSADFLDSSGELFF	TRBV7-9	TRBJ2-2	.	.
TGTGCCAGCAGCTTGGACAGGGCCGACAATCAGCCCCAGCATTTT	CASSLDRADNQPQHF	TRBV5-6	TRBJ1-5	.	.
TGCAGCGTTAGACAGGGGGCCAACACTGAAGCTTTCTTT	CSVRQGANTEAFF	TRBV29-1	TRBJ1-1	TRBD1	.
TGTGCCAGCAGTTCTATCGGTTACGGAAACACCATATATTTT	CASSSIGYGNTIYF	TRBV6-1	TRBJ1-3	.	.
TGTGCCAGCAGTCCGCGACTAGCGGGAAACACAGATACGCAGTATTTT	CASSPRLAGNTDTQYF	TRBV6-6	TRBJ2-3	TRBD2	.
TGTGCCAGCAGCTTAAGGGAGGCGAGGTCGGAAGCTTTCTTT	CASSLREARSEAFF	TRBV7-9	TRBJ1-1	.	.
TGTGCCAGCAGCCCCCGTGGGACAGTCCTTACGAACACTGAAGCTTTCTTT	CASSPRGTVLTNTEAFF	TRBV5-4	TRBJ1-1	TRBD1	.
TGTGCGTCAGGAGGCGGGGCTGGGGCCAACGTCCTGACTTTC	CASGGGAGANVLTF	TRBV7-7	TRBJ2-6	.	once
TGTGCCAGCAGCCTCCCTAGAGCTGCGGGGGCCGGGTTGGGGCCGTACAATGAGCAGTTCTTC	CASSLPRAAGAGLGPYNEQFF	TRBV9	TRBJ2-1	.	.
TGTGCCAGCAGCCTCAGCACAGATACGCAGTATTTT	CASSLSTDTQYF	TRBV9	TRBJ2-3	.	once
TGTGCCAGCACCGGGACTCTATACAATGAGCAGTTCTTC	CASTGTLYNEQFF	TRBV11-2	TRBJ2-1	.	.
TGTGCCAGCAGCCCTACGACTAGCGGGGGGGCTGCATACAATGAGCAGTTCTTC	CASSPTTSGGAAYNEQFF	TRBV4-2	TRBJ2-1	TRBD2	.
TGTGCCAGCAGCTTGCCCAGGGGTTCAGATGCTTTCTTT	CASSLPRGSDAFF	TRBV5-5	TRBJ1-1	.	.
TGTGCCTGGAGTGCTAGCGGGGAGCAGTTCTTC	CAWSASGEQFF	TRBV30	TRBJ2-1	TRBD2	.
TGTGCCAGCAGTTACTTGGAGCCTAACTATGGCTACACCTTC	CASSYLEPNYGYTF	TRBV6-6	TRBJ1-2	.	.
TGTGCCAGCAGCCAAGAAAGCCCCCTAGCGGGGGGCCAAGAGACCCAGTACTTC	CASSQESPLAGGQETQYF	TRBV4-2	TRBJ2-5	TRBD2	.
TGTGCCAGCAGCCTAGGAAGACAGGGCGCCTACGAGCAGTACTTC	CASSLGRQGAYEQYF	TRBV14	TRBJ2-7	TRBD1	.
TGTGCCAGCAGTTTATGGTGGGGAGGGGGGGAAAGCTCCTATAATTCACCCCTCCACTTT	CASSLWWGGGESSYNSPLHF	TRBV28	TRBJ1-6	.	.
TGTGCTAGTGGTAAACAGGGTTCGCACACCTTC	CASGKQGSHTF	TRBV12-5	TRBJ1-2	.	.
TGTGCCGCCCTGAGGGGGGGCACTGAAGCTTTCTTT	CAALRGGTEAFF	TRBV6-6	TRBJ1-1	.	.
TGTGCCAGCAGCTCCATACCCATCGAGGACAGCTATGGCTACACCTTC	CASSSIPIEDSYGYTF	TRBV7-9	TRBJ1-2	.	.
TGTGCCAGCAGCAAATCCGGGAGAGCGACCTACGAGCAGTACTTC	CASSKSGRATYEQYF	TRBV9	TRBJ2-7	.	once
TGTGCCAGCAGCGTCACCCGGGACATCTATGGCTACACCTTC	CASSVTRDIYGYTF	TRBV9	TRBJ1-2	.	.
TGTGCCAGCAGCTCGGGGACTAGCGGGAGCGGGGAGCTGTTTTTT	CASSSGTSGSGELFF	TRBV4-2	TRBJ2-2	TRBD2	.
TGTGCCAGCAGCTTAGCCGAGACAAAAAGGAATGAGCAGTTCTTC	CASSLAETKRNEQFF	TRBV13	TRBJ2-1	.	.
TGTGCCAGCAGTGAAGCCAGGGCTGATCAGCCCCAGCATTTT	CASSEARADQPQHF	TRBV2	TRBJ1-5	.	.
TGTGCCAGCAAGGGACTAGCGGGACTCAATGAGCAGTTCTTC	CASKGLAGLNEQFF	TRBV6-5	TRBJ2-1	TRBD2	.
TGTGCCAGCAGCTTGGAGCGGACTAGCGGGAGAACCATCGCAGATACGCAGTATTTT	CASSLERTSGRTIADTQYF	TRBV5-6	TRBJ2-3	TRBD2	.
TGTGCCAGCAGGTCGTCACAGGGAGGGGAAACTGAAGCTTTCTTT	CASRSSQGGETEAFF	TRBV7-2	TRBJ1-1	.	once
TGTGCCAGCAGCTCGGGACAGGGCTCCCTAGAGACCCAGTACTTC	CASSSGQGSLETQYF	TRBV27	TRBJ2-5	TRBD1	.
TGTGCCAGTAGTCCGAAATGGACAGGGATGGACGAGCAGTACTTC	CASSPKWTGMDEQYF	TRBV19	TRBJ2-7	TRBD1	.
TGTGCCAGCAGCTTAACCGATAGCGGGACTAGCGGGAAAAGAACAGCCTACGAGCAGTACTTC	CASSLTDSGTSGKRTAYEQYF	TRBV7-3	TRBJ2-7	TRBD2	.
TGTTCCAGCAGCCCTCGGTCCCCTTCTGTCGAGCAGTACTTC	CSSSPRSPSVEQYF	TRBV7-9	TRBJ2-7	.	.
TGTGCCAGCAGCTTAGCGCTGCGGGGGGAGACGGAAGCTTTCTTT	CASSLALRGETEAFF	TRBV7-8	TRBJ1-1	.	.
TGTGCCAGCAGCTTAGGGGGCAGTACCTACGAGCAGTACTTC	CASSLGGSTYEQYF	TRBV7-7	TRBJ2-7	.	.
TGCAGCGTTGGGTCCAGTGATTATAATGGCTACACCTTC	CSVGSSDYNGYTF	TRBV29-1	TRBJ1-2	.	.
TGTGCCAGTAGTAGAGGGACTAGCCCCCAAAACATTCAGTACTTC	CASSRGTSPQNIQYF	TRBV19	TRBJ2-4	TRBD2	.
TGTGCCAGCAGCTTAACCCGACAGGGCTGGCGGATGAACACTGAAGCTTTCTTT	CASSLTRQGWRMNTEAFF	TRBV7-9	TRBJ1-1	TRBD1	.
TGTGCCAGCAGCCGCAGGGAGAACACCGGGGAGCTGTTTTTT	CASSRRENTGELFF	TRBV4-2	TRBJ2-2	.	once
TGTGCCAGCATGAGCAGGAACTCCTATAATTCACCCCTCCACTTT	CASMSRNSYNSPLHF	TRBV5-6	TRBJ1-6	.	.
TGCGCCAGCAGCCCTGGACTGGACTATGGCTACACCTTC	CASSPGLDYGYTF	TRBV4-1	TRBJ1-2	.	once
TGTGCCAGCAGCCTCTACGTAGCGGGGGAGTACAATGAGCAGTTCTTC	CASSLYVAGEYNEQFF	TRBV14	TRBJ2-1	TRBD2	.
TGCGCCAGCAGCTTGCCAGGGAAGTACGAGCAGTACTTC	CASSLPGKYEQYF	TRBV5-1	TRBJ2-7	.	.
TGTGCCACCGGGGTAGTGGGGAACACTGAAGCTTTCTTT	CATGVVGNTEAFF	TRBV19	TRBJ1-1	.	.
TGTGCCAGCAGTGGGGGACAGACGACAGTCCTCGAAAAACTGTTTTTT	CASSGGQTTVLEKLFF	TRBV2	TRBJ1-4	TRBD1	.
TGTGCCAGCAGCGCAGGGGGAGGAACCGGGGAGCTGTTTTTT	CASSAGGGTGELFF	TRBV6-4	TRBJ2-2	.	.
TGTGCCAGCAGCGAATTACAGGGCTCCGCTGGAAACACCATATATTTT	CASSELQGSAGNTIYF	TRBV4-2	TRBJ1-3	.	few
TGTGCCAGCAAGCGTACCAGGGAGCTGTTTTTT	CASKRTRELFF	TRBV28	TRBJ2-2	.	few
TGTGCCAGCAGCTTAGTGGGACAGGGGACCTCTGAAGCTTTCTTT	CASSLVGQGTSEAFF	TRBV7-2	TRBJ1-1	TRBD1	.
TGTGCCAGCAGTGACTCGCAGAGGGGACTTTCCGGGGAGCTGTTTTTT	CASSDSQRGLSGELFF	TRBV6-4	TRBJ2-2	.	once
TGTGCCAGCAGCCGTGCGGGCAGGTCCTACGAGCAGTACTTC	CASSRAGRSYEQYF	TRBV7-8	TRBJ2-7	.	.